The rows below give T cell receptor beta chains drawn from one sample of a study of shared clonotypes between healthy human individuals. The repertoire was sequenced with immunoSEQ multiplex PCR; TCRdb's copy has only in-frame clones and lacks some. The sample carries some 2.1 million clones, 85% to 95% recorded once. Material: naive CD4+ T cells sorted from blood. The receptors were gathered from a man aged 18 to 29 in good health. CDR3s leave out the opening cysteine and the closing phenylalanine or tryptophan. D genes are given only for firm matches.

j_call	v_call	d_call	cdr3_length	cdr3_aa
TRBJ2-2	TRBV2	TRBD1	12	ASRDRVNTGELF
TRBJ1-2	TRBV29-1	NA	11	SVVGHSIYGYT
TRBJ1-1	TRBV6-5	NA	11	ATSEVPLTEAF
TRBJ2-1	TRBV6-4	TRBD2	11	ASSHDPSGEQF
TRBJ2-3	TRBV4-1	NA	13	ASSLGTPLTDTQY
TRBJ1-1	TRBV11-2	NA	11	ASSLELGTEAF
TRBJ2-7	TRBV14	TRBD2	14	ASSRRLAGVSYEQY
TRBJ2-2	TRBV30	NA	11	AWSGENTGELF
TRBJ1-1	TRBV6-1	NA	11	ASRVLGDTEAF
TRBJ1-1	TRBV7-3	NA	11	ASSLTVNTEAF
TRBJ1-2	TRBV5-6	NA	16	ASSLDRKFQGRVNGYT
TRBJ1-1	TRBV6-5	NA	11	ASSYLRGTEAF
TRBJ2-3	TRBV19	TRBD2	16	ASSPRGLAGDGTDTQY
TRBJ2-6	TRBV7-8	TRBD1	15	ASSRTGGVSGANVLT
TRBJ1-5	TRBV2	NA	12	ASRVGTSGQPQH
TRBJ2-3	TRBV5-4	TRBD2	13	ASSSPSGGGDTQY
TRBJ2-7	TRBV30	TRBD1	15	AWKGWNRDRGTYEQY